The next 19 T cell receptor beta chains were all read from a single sample in a study of identifying expanded T cells in peripheral blood. The data were produced by immunoSEQ multiplex PCR, yet TCRdb's version contains in-frame clones alone and is incomplete. The table includes tens of thousands of clones, 85% to 90% detected once. Sequencing was done on a sample of blood. Receptor source: a person aged 18 to 70 in good health.

This clone appeared a single time. The chain employs TRBV7-6 and TRBJ1-2; 7 nucleotides line up with TRBD1. V gave up 3 bases and J gave up 4 bases; unmatched junction bases: 2. This CDR3 is built from 13 residues. Per germline, CDR1 SGHVS and CDR2 FNYEAQ. The CDR3 coding sequence is TGTGCCAGCAGCTTTAACAGGGGCTATGGCTACACCTTC. Translating it yields CASSFNRGYGYTF.

CDR3 DNA sequence: TGTGCCAGCAGCTTGACGGGACAGGGGGCCTCTGGGGCCAACGTCCTGACTTTC. Translation gives CASSLTGQGASGANVLTF. The rearrangement links TRBV5-5 to TRBJ2-6, with TRBD1 matching 12 bases. The CDR3 runs 18 residues. Per the germline V gene, CDR1 is SGHKS and CDR2 is YYEKEE (reference sequence). The junction had 2 bases not matched to a gene; V was cut back by 1 base and J by 0 bases. Full variable domain (outside the CDR3, taken from reference TRBV5-5 and TRBJ2-6): DAGVTQSPTHLIKTRGQQVTLRCSPISGHKSVSWYQQVLGQGPQFIFQYYEKEERGRGNFPDRFSARQFPNYSSELNVNALLLGDSALYLCASSLTGQGASGANVLTFGAGSRLTVL.

In DNA form, the CDR3 reads TGTGCCAGCTCACCACCACCTACCGGGGAGCTGTTTTTT. It codes for CASSPPPTGELFF. This chain links TRBV18 with TRBJ2-2; D is ambiguous. Trimming left V 0 bases short and J 5 bases short, with 4 bases between. This CDR3 is built from 13 residues. CDR1 KGHSH and CDR2 LQKENI come from the germline V gene.

The V call is TRBV7-9, the J call TRBJ2-7, with no clear D. Per the germline V gene, CDR1 is SEHNR and CDR2 is FQNEAQ (reference sequence). V lost 2 bases, J lost 4 bases, and 6 bases lay in between. The CDR3 is 12 residues long. CDR3 loop: CASSLIRYEQYF. CDR3 bases: TGTGCCAGCAGCTTAATTCGGTACGAGCAGTACTTC.

The chain carries TRBV4-3 and TRBJ1-2; 8 nucleotides line up with TRBD1. Germline V gene data show CDR1 as LGHNA and CDR2 as YSLEER. The CDR3 runs to 15 residues. The V gene end was trimmed by 0 bases and the J gene end by 5 bases; junction bases not matched to a gene: 5. The CDR3 is CASSQDAQGGYGYTF. The CDR3 DNA is TGCGCCAGCAGCCAAGATGCACAGGGGGGATATGGCTACACCTTC.

V usage is TRBV6-1 and J usage is TRBJ1-3; D remains unclear. This CDR3 comprises 15 residues. V lost 6 bases, J lost 0 bases, and 12 bases lay in between. CDR1 and CDR2 (germline): MNHNS, SASEGT. The CDR3 nucleotides read TGTGCCAGCAGACCTATCGGGTACTCTGGAAACACCATATATTTT. Amino acid sequence: CASRPIGYSGNTIYF.

The chain couples TRBV5-4 to TRBJ1-1; possibly TRBD1 for D (5 bases). V lost 6 bases to trimming and J lost 1 base, with 16 bases between them. From germline, CDR1 is SGHNT and CDR2 YYREEE (reference sequence). The CDR3 covers 15 residues. In DNA form, the CDR3 reads TGTGCCAGCACCCCGGGCGGGACCGAGAACACTGAAGCTTTCTTT. This codes for CASTPGGTENTEAFF.

This sequence joins TRBV25-1 and TRBJ2-7; 10 bases match TRBD1. This CDR3 spans 15 amino acids. The J segment lost 2 bases and the V segment lost 4 bases, leaving 5 bases of the junction unmatched. Per germline, CDR1 MGHDK and CDR2 SYGVNS. The CDR3 loop is CASSAGTGDAYEQYF. Written as DNA, the CDR3 is TGTGCCAGCAGTGCAGGGACAGGGGATGCCTACGAGCAGTACTTC.

This chain connects TRBV10-3 to TRBJ1-2; D not resolved. Germline V gene lookup returns CDR1 ENHRY and CDR2 SYGVKD. This CDR3 spans 12 amino acids. The ends were cut back, 10 bases at V and 4 bases at J, with 13 bases in the middle. CDR3 sequence reads: CATLDMSYGYTF. In DNA, the CDR3 is TGTGCCACCCTTGACATGAGCTATGGCTACACCTTC.

The gene calls are TRBV4-2 and TRBJ1-3; D remains ambiguous. The ends were cut back, 0 bases at V and 0 bases at J, with 12 bases in the middle. Germline CDR1 and CDR2: LGHNA and YNFKEQ. CDR3 length: 17 amino acids. The CDR3 region has the DNA TGTGCCAGCAGCCAAGAGGTAGTTTTATTCTCTGGAAACACCATATATTTT. The encoded protein is CASSQEVVLFSGNTIYF.

The rearrangement joins TRBV14 to TRBJ2-1; 7 bases line up with TRBD2. CDR3 length: 18 residues. V was clipped by 0 bases and J by 0 bases; unmatched bases: 8. Germline loops: CDR1 SGHDN, CDR2 FVKESK. CDR3 loop: CASSQEFGGTSSYNEQFF. The CDR3 coding sequence is TGTGCCAGCAGCCAAGAATTCGGGGGGACCAGCTCCTACAATGAGCAGTTCTTC.

This clone was recorded once. Additional DNA sequences in this sample encode the identical CDR3. V is TRBV5-1 and J is TRBJ2-7; possible D gene TRBD2, 6 bases. The CDR3 runs 16 residues. V gave up 2 bases and J gave up 4 bases, with 19 bases separating them. CDR1 is SGHRS, CDR2 YFSETQ, per germline. The CDR3: CASSFGSRSAGYEQYF. The CDR3 nucleotides read TGCGCCAGCAGCTTCGGGAGTAGATCGGCGGGTTACGAGCAGTACTTC.

V usage is TRBV4-3 and J usage is TRBJ2-7; D is possibly TRBD1 or TRBD2 (6 bases each). V was pared by 0 bases and J by 6 bases, with 15 bases between. CDR1 is LGHNA, CDR2 YSLEER, per germline. This CDR3 is built from 15 residues. CDR3 loop: CASSQDAGRGREQYF. The CDR3 DNA sequence: TGCGCCAGCAGCCAAGATGCAGGACGGGGGCGCGAGCAGTACTTC.

Comments on this clone: A much bigger clone sits one base away, suggesting this may be a read error. The rearrangement links TRBV7-8 to TRBJ2-6; perhaps TRBD2 as D (7 bases). CDR1 SGHVS and CDR2 FQNEAQ come from the germline V gene. Deletions cut 1 base from V and 1 base from J, with 20 bases between. The CDR3 sequence is 20 residues long. In DNA form, the CDR3 reads TGTGCCAGCAGCTTAGAAGGGGAGGGGGGGACTAAATCTGGGGCCAACGTCCTGACTTTC. Its protein product is CASSLEGEGGTKSGANVLTF.

The chain employs TRBV7-2 and TRBJ2-7, with D possibly being TRBD1 (5 bases). This CDR3 is built from 15 residues. Germline CDR1 SGHTA, CDR2 FQGNSA. Trimming pared 2 bases from V and 2 bases from J, leaving 13 bases between. The chain's CDR3 is CASSLNVAGTYEQYF. CDR3 coding DNA: TGTGCCAGCAGCTTAAATGTGGCAGGGACCTACGAGCAGTACTTC.

The chain links TRBV19 to TRBJ1-4, with TRBD1 matching 7 bases. V gave up 5 bases and J gave up 3 bases; unmatched junction bases: 6. This CDR3 comprises 15 residues. The V gene's germline CDR1 is LNHDA and CDR2 SQIVND (reference sequence). CDR3: CASSGRDSANEKLFF. The CDR3 DNA sequence: TGTGCCAGTAGTGGCCGGGACAGCGCTAATGAAAAACTGTTTTTT.

This sequence joins TRBV27 and TRBJ2-7; 11 positions agree with TRBD1. Germline CDR1 reads MNHEY; CDR2 reads SMNVEV (reference sequence). This CDR3 comprises 16 residues. V was pared by 1 base and J by 5 bases, with 7 bases of the junction left unmatched. In DNA, the CDR3 is TGTGCCAGCAGTTTATATAGGGGGACAGGGGGGGACGAGCAGTACTTC. It translates to CASSLYRGTGGDEQYF.

The genes are TRBV29-1 and TRBJ1-2, with TRBD1 as a possible D gene (5 bases). The length of the CDR3 is 10 residues. From germline, CDR1 is SQVTM and CDR2 ANQGSEA. Between the trimmed V and J ends, which lost 6 bases and 7 bases, there was a span of 9 bases. CDR3 sequence reads: CSVGDGGYTF. The CDR3 DNA reads as TGCAGCGTCGGGGACGGTGGCTACACCTTC.

The genes are TRBV4-2 and TRBJ1-5, with a tentative D call TRBD1 (6 bases). The CDR3 loop spans 16 amino acids. Trimming took off 4 bases at V and 5 bases at J, with 18 bases between the two ends. Germline V CDR1 and CDR2: LGHNA, YNFKEQ. The CDR3 nucleotides are TGTGCCAGCAGCCGGGATTCAGGGGAGGGGGATCAGCCCCAGCATTTT. It encodes CASSRDSGEGDQPQHF.